The text below deals with one T cell receptor beta chain. The V gene lost 3 bases and the J gene lost 2 bases, with 10 bases spanning the gap. This CDR3 region has 15 residues. Germline loops: CDR1 SNHLY, CDR2 FYNNEI. For the second PCR, which ran for about 6 to 11 cycles, a sample-barcoded 5' primer and a J-beta primer mix were used. A template-switch adaptor with 12 random nucleotides tagged each cDNA molecule. TCRdb independently ran MiXCR on the 5' RACE reads; one entry per CDR3 protein. The sample lists about 970,000 distinct CDR3 sequences; just over 50% were seen once. The data were taken from a study of blood T cells in healthy people across ages. Study information: Per every two T cells, about one barcoded beta molecule was captured by template switching.

Sequenced material: blood. This chain joins TRBV2 and TRBJ2-2, with D perhaps matching TRBD2 (5 bases). The sequence was collected from a woman aged 60-70 years in good health. CDR3 DNA: TGTGCCAGCAGTGATCCTAGGACTAACACCGGGGAGCTGTTTTTT. Translating gives CASSDPRTNTGELFF. Full variable domain (remainder filled in from reference TRBV2 and TRBJ2-2): EPEVTQTPSHQVTQMGQEVILRCVPISNHLYFYWYRQILGQKVEFLVSFYNNEISEKSEIFDDQFSVERPDGSNFTLKIRSTKLEDSAMYFCASSDPRTNTGELFFGEGSRLTVL.